This record concerns one TCR beta chain sequence. Its target is unknown. The data were taken from a study of OX40 agonist ivuxolimab in advanced cancers. For the study at large: It was permissible to have had prior anti-PD-1, anti-PD-L1 or anti-CTLA-4 therapy, and approximately 41% had some. General study findings and limits: The CD4+ and CD8+ T cells in the blood had expanded clonally by week 6 at 0.1 to 3.0 mg/kg. Which antigen the expanded peripheral T cells recognized is unknown. Clonal expansion in partial responders at 0.1-3.0 mg/kg ranked among the lowest.

CDR3 length equals 15 residues. Per the germline V gene, CDR1 is SGHKS and CDR2 is YYEKEE (reference sequence). Trimming stripped 0 bases from V and 4 bases from J, with 13 bases between. Method: immunoSEQ multiplex PCR; TCRdb's copy keeps in-frame clones and lacks some. This table has under 30,000 clones, 60% to 85% appearing once. The sequencing here drew on CD4+ or CD8+ T cells sorted from blood, taken in a trial of the OX40 agonist ivuxolimab. The rearrangement links TRBV5-5 to TRBJ1-2; D is perhaps TRBD1 (6 bases). This TCR came from an adult with an advanced solid tumor such as melanoma, head and neck, liver or kidney cancer. The chain's CDR3 is CASSLGAGDSYGYTF. The CDR3 DNA follows: TGTGCCAGCAGCTTGGGGGCAGGGGATAGCTATGGCTACACCTTC.